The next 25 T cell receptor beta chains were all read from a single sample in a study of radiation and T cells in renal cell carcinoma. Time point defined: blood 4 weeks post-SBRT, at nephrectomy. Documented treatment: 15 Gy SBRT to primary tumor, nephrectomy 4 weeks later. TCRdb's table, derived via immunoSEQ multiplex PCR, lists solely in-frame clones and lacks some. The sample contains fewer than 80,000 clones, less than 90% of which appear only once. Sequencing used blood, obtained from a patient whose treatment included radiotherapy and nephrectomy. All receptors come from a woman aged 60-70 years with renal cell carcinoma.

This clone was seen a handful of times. Written as DNA, the CDR3 is TGTGCCAGCAGTTCAGGGGGTCGGGGCGAGCAGTACTTC. Its translation is CASSSGGRGEQYF. V is TRBV28 and J is TRBJ2-7; 7 nucleotides agree with TRBD1. Losses at the gene ends were 4 bases for V and 6 bases for J; bases not matched to a gene: 6. Germline CDR1 reads MDHEN; CDR2 reads SYDVKM. The CDR3 has 13 amino acids.

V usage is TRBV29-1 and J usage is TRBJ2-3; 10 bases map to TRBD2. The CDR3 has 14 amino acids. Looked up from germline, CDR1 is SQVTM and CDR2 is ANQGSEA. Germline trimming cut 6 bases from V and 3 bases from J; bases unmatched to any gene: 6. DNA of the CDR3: TGCAGCGTCCCAACTAGCGGGACGACAGATACGCAGTATTTT. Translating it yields CSVPTSGTTDTQYF.

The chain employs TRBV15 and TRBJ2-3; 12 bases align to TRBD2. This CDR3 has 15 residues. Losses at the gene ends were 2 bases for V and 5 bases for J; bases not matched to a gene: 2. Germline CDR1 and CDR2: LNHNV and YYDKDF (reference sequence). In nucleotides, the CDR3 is TGTGCCACCAGCAGACTAGCGGGAGGGGGAGATACGCAGTATTTT. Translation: CATSRLAGGGDTQYF.

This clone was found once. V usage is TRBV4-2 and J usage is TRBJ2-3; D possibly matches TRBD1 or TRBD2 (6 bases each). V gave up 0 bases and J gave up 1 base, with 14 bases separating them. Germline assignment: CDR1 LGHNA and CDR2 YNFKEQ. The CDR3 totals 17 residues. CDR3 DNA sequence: TGTGCCAGCAGCCAAGATCTAGGAGGGGGAGGCACAGATACGCAGTATTTT. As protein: CASSQDLGGGGTDTQYF.

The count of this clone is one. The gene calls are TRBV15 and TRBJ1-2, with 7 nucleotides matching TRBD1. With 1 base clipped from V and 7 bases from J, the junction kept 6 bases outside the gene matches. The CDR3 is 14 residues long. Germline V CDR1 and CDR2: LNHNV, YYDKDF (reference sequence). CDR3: CATSRGGGRSGYTF. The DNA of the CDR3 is TGTGCCACCAGCAGAGGAGGGGGCAGGAGTGGCTACACCTTC.

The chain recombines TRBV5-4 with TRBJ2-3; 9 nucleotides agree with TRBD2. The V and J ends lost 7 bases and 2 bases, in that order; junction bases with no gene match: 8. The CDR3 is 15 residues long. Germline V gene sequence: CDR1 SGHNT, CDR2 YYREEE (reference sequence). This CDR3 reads CASRDKRGVTDTQYF. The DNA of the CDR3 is TGTGCCAGCCGGGATAAGCGGGGGGTCACAGATACGCAGTATTTT.

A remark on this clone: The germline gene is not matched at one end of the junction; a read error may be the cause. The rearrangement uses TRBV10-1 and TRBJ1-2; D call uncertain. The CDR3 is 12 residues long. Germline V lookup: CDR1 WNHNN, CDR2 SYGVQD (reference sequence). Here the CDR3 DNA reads TGCGCCAGCAGTGAGTCGAACTGGCCGCCGGCCTTC. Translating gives CASSESNWPPAF.

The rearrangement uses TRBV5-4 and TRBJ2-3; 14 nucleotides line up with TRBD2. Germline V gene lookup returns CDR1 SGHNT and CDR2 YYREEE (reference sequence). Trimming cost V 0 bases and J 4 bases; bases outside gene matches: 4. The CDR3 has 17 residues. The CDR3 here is CASSLVTSGRGADTQYF. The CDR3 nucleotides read TGTGCCAGCAGCTTGGTGACTAGCGGGAGGGGTGCAGATACGCAGTATTTT.

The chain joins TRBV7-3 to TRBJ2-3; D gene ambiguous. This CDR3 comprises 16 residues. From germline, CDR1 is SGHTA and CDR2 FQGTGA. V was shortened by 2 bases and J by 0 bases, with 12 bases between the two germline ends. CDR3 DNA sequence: TGTGCCAGCAGCTTAGTTGGAGATCCTAGCACAGATACGCAGTATTTT. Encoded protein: CASSLVGDPSTDTQYF. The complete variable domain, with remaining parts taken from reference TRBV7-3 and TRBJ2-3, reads GAGVSQTPSNKVTEKGKYVELRCDPISGHTALYWYRQSLGQGPEFLIYFQGTGAADDSGLPNDRFFAVRPEGSVSTLKIQRTERGDSAVYLCASSLVGDPSTDTQYFGPGTRLTVL.

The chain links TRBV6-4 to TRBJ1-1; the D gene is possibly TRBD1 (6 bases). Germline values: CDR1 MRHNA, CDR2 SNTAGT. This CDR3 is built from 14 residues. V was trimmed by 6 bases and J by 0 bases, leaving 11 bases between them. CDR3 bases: TGTGCCAGCAGGCCCGACAGGATGAACACTGAAGCTTTCTTT. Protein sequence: CASRPDRMNTEAFF.

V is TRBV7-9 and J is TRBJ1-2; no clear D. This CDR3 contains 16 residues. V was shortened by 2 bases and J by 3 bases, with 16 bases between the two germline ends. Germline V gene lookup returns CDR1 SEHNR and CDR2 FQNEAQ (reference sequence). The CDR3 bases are TGTGCCAGCAGCTTACTCGACGGGAGGCTCGACTATGGCTACACCTTC. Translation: CASSLLDGRLDYGYTF.

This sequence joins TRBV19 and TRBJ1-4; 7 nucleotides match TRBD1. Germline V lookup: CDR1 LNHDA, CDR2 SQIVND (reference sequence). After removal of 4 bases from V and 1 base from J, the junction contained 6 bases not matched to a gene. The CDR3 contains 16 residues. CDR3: CASSTRQGGTNEKLFF. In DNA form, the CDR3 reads TGTGCCAGTAGTACCCGACAGGGAGGAACTAATGAAAAACTGTTTTTT.

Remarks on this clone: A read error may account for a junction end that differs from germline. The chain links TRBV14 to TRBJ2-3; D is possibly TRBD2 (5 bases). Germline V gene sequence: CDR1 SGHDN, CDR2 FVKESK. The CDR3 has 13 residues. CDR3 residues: CASSPPGTDMQYF. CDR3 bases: TGTGCCAGCAGCCCCCCGGGAACAGATATGCAGTATTTT.

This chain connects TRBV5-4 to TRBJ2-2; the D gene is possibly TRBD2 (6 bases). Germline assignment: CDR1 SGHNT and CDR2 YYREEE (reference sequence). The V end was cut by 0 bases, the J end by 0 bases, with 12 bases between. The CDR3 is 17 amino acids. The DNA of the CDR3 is TGTGCCAGCAGCTTGGGAGGAGGGAACGCGAACACCGGGGAGCTGTTTTTT. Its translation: CASSLGGGNANTGELFF.

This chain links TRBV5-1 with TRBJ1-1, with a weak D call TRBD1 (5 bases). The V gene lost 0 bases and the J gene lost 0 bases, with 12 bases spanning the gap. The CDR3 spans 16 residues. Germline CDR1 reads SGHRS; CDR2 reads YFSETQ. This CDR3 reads CASSLEAGTMNTEAFF. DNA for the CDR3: TGCGCCAGCAGCTTGGAAGCAGGGACCATGAACACTGAAGCTTTCTTT. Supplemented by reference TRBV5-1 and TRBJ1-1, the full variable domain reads KAGVTQTPRYLIKTRGQQVTLSCSPISGHRSVSWYQQTPGQGLQFLFEYFSETQRNKGNFPGRFSGRQFSNSRSEMNVSTLELGDSALYLCASSLEAGTMNTEAFFGQGTRLTVV.

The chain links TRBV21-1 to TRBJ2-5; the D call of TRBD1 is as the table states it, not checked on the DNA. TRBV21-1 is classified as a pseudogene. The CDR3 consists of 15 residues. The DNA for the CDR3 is TGTGCCAGCAGCAAAGGTGGGCCCCAGAGAGAGACCCAGTACTTC. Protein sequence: CASSKGGPQRETQYF.

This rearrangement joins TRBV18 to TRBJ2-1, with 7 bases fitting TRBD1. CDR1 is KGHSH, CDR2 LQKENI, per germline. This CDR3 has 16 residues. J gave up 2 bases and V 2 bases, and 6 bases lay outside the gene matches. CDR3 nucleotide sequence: TGTGCCAGCTCACCAGGAATACAGGGGCCCTACAATGAGCAGTTCTTC. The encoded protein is CASSPGIQGPYNEQFF.

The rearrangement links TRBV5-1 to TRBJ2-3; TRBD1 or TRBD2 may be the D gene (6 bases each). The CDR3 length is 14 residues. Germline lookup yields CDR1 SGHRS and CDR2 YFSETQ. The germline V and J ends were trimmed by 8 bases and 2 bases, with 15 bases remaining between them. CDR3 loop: CASETGAITDTQYF. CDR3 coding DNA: TGCGCCAGTGAAACGGGGGCCATCACAGATACGCAGTATTTT.

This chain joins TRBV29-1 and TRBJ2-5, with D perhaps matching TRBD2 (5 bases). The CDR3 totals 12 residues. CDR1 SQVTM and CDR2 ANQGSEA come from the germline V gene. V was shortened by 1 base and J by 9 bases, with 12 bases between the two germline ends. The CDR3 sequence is CSVEVSPGAQYF. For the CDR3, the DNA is TGCAGCGTTGAAGTCAGCCCCGGGGCCCAGTACTTC.

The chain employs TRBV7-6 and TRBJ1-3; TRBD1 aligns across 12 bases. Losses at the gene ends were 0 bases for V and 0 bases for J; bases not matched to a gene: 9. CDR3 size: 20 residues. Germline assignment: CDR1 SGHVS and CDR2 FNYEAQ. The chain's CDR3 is CASSLARDRGQRDSGNTIYF. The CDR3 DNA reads TGTGCCAGCAGCTTAGCCCGGGACAGGGGGCAAAGGGACTCTGGAAACACCATATATTTT.

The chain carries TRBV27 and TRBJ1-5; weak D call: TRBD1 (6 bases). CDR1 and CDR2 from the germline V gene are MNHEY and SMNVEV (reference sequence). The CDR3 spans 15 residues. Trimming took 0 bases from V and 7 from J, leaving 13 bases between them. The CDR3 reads CASSLSGGAYQPQHF. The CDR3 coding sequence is TGTGCCAGCAGTTTATCCGGGGGCGCGTACCAGCCCCAGCATTTT.

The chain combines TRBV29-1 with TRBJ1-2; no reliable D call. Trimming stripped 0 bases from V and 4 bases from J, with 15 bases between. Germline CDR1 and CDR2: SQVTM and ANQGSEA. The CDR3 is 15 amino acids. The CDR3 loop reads CSVEDRAEGPYGYTF. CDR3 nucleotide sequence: TGCAGCGTTGAAGATCGGGCAGAGGGCCCCTATGGCTACACCTTC.

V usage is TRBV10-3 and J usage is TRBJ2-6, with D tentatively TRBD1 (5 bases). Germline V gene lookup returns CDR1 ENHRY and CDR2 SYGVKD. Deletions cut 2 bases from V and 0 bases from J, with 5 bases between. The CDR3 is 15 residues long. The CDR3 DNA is TGTGCCATCAGTGAGAGGGGCTCTGGGGCCAACGTCCTGACTTTC. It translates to CAISERGSGANVLTF.

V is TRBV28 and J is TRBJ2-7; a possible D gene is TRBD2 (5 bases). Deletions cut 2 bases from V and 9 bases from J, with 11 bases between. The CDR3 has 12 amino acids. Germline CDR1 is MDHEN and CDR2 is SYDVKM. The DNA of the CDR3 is TGTGCCAGCAGTTTAAATCGGGGTGCGCAGTACTTC. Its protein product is CASSLNRGAQYF. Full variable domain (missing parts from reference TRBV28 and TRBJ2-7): DVKVTQSSRYLVKRTGEKVFLECVQDMDHENMFWYRQDPGLGLRLIYFSYDVKMKEKGDIPEGYSVSREKKERFSLILESASTNQTSMYLCASSLNRGAQYFGPGTRLTVT.

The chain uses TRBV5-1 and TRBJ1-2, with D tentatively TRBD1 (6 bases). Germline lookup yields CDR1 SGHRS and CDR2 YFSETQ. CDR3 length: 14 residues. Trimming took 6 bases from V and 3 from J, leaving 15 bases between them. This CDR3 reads CASTRGTLYYGYTF. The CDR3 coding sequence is TGCGCCAGCACCCGAGGGACACTGTACTATGGCTACACCTTC.